The TCR beta chain described here comes from a study of shared clonotypes between healthy human individuals. Of note for this clone: Its target is unknown.

CDR1 and CDR2 from the germline V gene are WNHNN and SYGVQD (reference sequence). The CDR3 length is 17 residues. Losses at the gene ends were 2 bases for V and 1 base for J; bases not matched to a gene: 6. Study results and caveats: Around 5.3% of naive CD4 clonotypes were shared across several donors.

Assay: immunoSEQ multiplex PCR; the TCRdb copy retains only in-frame clones and omits some. In the table there are 1,500,000 or so clones, around 98.5% of which are singletons. The chain employs TRBV10-1 and TRBJ2-3; 10 bases agree with TRBD2. Sequenced sample: naive CD4+ T cells sorted from blood. The subset denotes: CD45RA+ positively selected. The TCR sequence derives from a man aged 25 to 40 in good health. The CDR3 sequence: CASSETSGIEGTDTQYF. CDR3 DNA: TGCGCCAGCAGTGAGACTAGCGGGATAGAAGGCACAGATACGCAGTATTTT.